The entry below describes one T cell receptor beta chain. Generated by immunoSEQ multiplex PCR, the TCRdb table keeps only in-frame clones and is missing some. The table has 150,000 to 200,000 clones, 85% to 95% seen once; the top ten hold about 1.4%. The sample comes from a study of control samples from healthy donors and cancer patients. Sequenced material: blood. The TCR was taken from a man aged 25-40 years in good health.

The chain's CDR3 is CASSFPGKASYNEQFF. The CDR3 bases are TGTGCCAGCAGCTTTCCGGGGAAAGCTTCCTACAATGAGCAGTTCTTC. The V and J genes are TRBV11-2 and TRBJ2-1, with D possibly matching TRBD2 (5 bases). V gave up 3 bases and J gave up 1 base, with 13 bases separating them. Germline values: CDR1 SGHAT, CDR2 FQNNGV. The CDR3 loop spans 16 amino acids. The entire variable domain, with the rest obtained from reference TRBV11-2 and TRBJ2-1, is as follows: EAGVAQSPRYKIIEKRQSVAFWCNPISGHATLYWYQQILGQGPKLLIQFQNNGVVDDSQLPKDRFSAERLKGVDSTLKIQPAKLEDSAVYLCASSFPGKASYNEQFFGPGTRLTVL.